This TCR beta chain was profiled in a study of beta chain features in type 1 diabetes. Turning to the study itself: Sorted cells examined across all samples numbered around 100 million. Study observations and caveats: The naive, central memory and Treg TCRB repertoires showed an apparent similarity that was greater among patients than among healthy donors. Shortening of TCRB CDR3s, moderate but significant, appeared in all four CD4+ subsets of Type 1 diabetes patients.

The whole isolated RNA underwent reverse transcription, so sequencing captured expressed TCRB transcripts. Sequenced by immunoSEQ multiplex PCR; TCRdb stores in-frame clones only, minus some. The sample has a few hundred thousand clones; around 14% are singletons. Based on CD45RO/CCR7/CD25/CD127/CD95/CD27, CD4+ regulatory, stem cell-like memory, naive and central memory cells were sorted. The junction had 12 bases not matched to a gene; V was cut back by 6 bases and J by 0 bases. This CDR3 has 16 amino acids. Germline V gene sequence: CDR1 SGHRS, CDR2 YFSETQ. Only a few counts were recorded for this clone. Its antigen remains unidentified.

The sequence derives from a man aged 25 to 45 with type 1 diabetes. Sample: naive CD4+ T cells from blood. This rearrangement joins TRBV5-1 to TRBJ2-7; TRBD2 matches 7 bases. The CDR3 spells CASNSGTTKSSYEQYF. CDR3 bases: TGCGCCAGCAACTCCGGGACTACGAAAAGCTCCTACGAGCAGTACTTC. The full variable domain, in which reference TRBV5-1 and TRBJ2-7 provide the parts outside the CDR3, is KAGVTQTPRYLIKTRGQQVTLSCSPISGHRSVSWYQQTPGQGLQFLFEYFSETQRNKGNFPGRFSGRQFSNSRSEMNVSTLELGDSALYLCASNSGTTKSSYEQYFGPGTRLTVT.